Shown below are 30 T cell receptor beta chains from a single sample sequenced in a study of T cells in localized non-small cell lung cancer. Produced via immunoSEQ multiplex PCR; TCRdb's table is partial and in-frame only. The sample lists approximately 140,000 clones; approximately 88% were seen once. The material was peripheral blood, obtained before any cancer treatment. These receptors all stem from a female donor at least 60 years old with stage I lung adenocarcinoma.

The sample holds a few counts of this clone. CDR3: CASSLGDRGSHGYTF. The CDR3 DNA follows: TGCGCCAGCAGCTTGGGTGACAGGGGGTCGCATGGCTACACCTTC. The V gene is TRBV5-1, the J gene TRBJ1-2; 9 positions match TRBD1. Germline V gene sequence: CDR1 SGHRS, CDR2 YFSETQ. The ends lost 0 bases at V and 6 bases at J; junction bases unmatched: 6. This CDR3 contains 15 residues.

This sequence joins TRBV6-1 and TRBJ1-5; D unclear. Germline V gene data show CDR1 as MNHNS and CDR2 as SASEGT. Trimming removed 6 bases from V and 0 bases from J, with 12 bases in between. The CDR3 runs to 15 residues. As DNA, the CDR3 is TGTGCCAGCAGCTATGGGGTTTATAGCAATCAGCCCCAGCATTTT. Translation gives CASSYGVYSNQPQHF.

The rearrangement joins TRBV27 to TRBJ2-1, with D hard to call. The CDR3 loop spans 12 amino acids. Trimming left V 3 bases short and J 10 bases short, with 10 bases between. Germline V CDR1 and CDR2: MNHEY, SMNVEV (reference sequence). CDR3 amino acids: CASSLLGQEQFF. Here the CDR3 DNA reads TGTGCCAGCAGTTTGTTAGGGCAGGAGCAGTTCTTC.

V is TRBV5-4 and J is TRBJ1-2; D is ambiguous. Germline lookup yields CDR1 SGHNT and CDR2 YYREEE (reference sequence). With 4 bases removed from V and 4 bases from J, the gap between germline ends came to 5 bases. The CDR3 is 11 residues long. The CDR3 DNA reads TGTGCCAGCAGCGCCGTCTATGGCTACACCTTC. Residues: CASSAVYGYTF.

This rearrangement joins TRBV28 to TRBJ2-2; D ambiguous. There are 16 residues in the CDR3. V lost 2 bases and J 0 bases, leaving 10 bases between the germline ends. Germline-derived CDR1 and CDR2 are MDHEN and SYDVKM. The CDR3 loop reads CASSLMVMANTGELFF. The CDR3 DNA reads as TGTGCCAGCAGTTTAATGGTAATGGCGAACACCGGGGAGCTGTTTTTT.

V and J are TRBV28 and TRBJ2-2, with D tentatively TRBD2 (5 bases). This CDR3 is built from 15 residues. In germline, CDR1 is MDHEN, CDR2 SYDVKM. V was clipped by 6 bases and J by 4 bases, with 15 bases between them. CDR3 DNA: TGTGCCAGCAGCCCCCTTGGGAGAGGCACCGGGGAGCTGTTTTTT. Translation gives CASSPLGRGTGELFF.

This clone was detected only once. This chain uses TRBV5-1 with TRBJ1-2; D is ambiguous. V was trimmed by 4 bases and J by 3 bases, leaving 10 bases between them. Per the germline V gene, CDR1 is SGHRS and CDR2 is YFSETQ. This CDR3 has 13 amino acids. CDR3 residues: CASSLNGDYGYTF. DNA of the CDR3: TGCGCCAGCAGCCTCAACGGGGACTATGGCTACACCTTC.

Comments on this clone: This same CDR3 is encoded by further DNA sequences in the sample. Here the CDR3 DNA reads TGTGCCAGCTCACCAGGCGGGGGGGGTACTGAAGCTTTCTTT. Translating it yields CASSPGGGGTEAFF. This rearrangement joins TRBV18 to TRBJ1-1, with D possibly matching TRBD1 (5 bases). The V end was cut by 2 bases, the J end by 5 bases, with 12 bases between. The CDR3 runs to 14 residues. CDR1 is KGHSH, CDR2 LQKENI, per germline.

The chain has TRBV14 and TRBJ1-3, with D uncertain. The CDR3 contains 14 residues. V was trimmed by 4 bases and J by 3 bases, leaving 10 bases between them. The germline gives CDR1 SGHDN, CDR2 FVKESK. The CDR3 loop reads CASSLGTFGNTIYF. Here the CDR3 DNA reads TGTGCCAGCAGCCTCGGAACCTTTGGAAACACCATATATTTT.

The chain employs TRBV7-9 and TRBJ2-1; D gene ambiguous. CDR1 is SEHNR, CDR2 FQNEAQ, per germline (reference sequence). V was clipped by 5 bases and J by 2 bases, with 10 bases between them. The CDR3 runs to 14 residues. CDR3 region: CASSPIEPYNEQFF. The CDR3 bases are TGTGCCAGCAGCCCAATTGAGCCCTACAATGAGCAGTTCTTC.

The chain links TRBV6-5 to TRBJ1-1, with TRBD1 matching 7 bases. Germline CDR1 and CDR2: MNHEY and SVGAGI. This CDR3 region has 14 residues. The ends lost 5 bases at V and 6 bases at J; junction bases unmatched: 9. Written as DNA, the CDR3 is TGTGCCAGCAGTGGTCGACAGGGTATGGCTGAAGCTTTCTTT. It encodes CASSGRQGMAEAFF.

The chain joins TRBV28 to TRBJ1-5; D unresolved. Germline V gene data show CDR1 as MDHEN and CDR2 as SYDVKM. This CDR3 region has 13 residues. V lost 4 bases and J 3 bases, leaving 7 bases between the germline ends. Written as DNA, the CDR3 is TGTGCCAGCAGTTCGGGTCCCAATCAGCCCCAGCATTTT. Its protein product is CASSSGPNQPQHF.

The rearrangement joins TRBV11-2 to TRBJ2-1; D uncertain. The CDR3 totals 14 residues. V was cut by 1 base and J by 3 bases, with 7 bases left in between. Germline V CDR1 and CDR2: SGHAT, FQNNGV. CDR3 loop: CASSLVEVYNEQFF. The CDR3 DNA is TGTGCCAGCAGCTTAGTTGAGGTCTACAATGAGCAGTTCTTC.

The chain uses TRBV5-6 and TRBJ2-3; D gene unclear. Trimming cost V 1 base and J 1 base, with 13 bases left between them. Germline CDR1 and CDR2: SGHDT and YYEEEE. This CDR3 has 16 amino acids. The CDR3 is CASSLPPLGGTDTQYF. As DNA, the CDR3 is TGTGCCAGCAGCTTGCCCCCGCTTGGGGGCACAGATACGCAGTATTTT.

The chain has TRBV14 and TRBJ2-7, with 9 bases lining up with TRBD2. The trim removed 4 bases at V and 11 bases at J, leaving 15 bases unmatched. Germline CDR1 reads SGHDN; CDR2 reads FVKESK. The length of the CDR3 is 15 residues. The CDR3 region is CASSLDRDQKREEYF. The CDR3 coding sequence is TGTGCCAGCAGCCTGGACCGGGACCAGAAGCGGGAGGAGTACTTC. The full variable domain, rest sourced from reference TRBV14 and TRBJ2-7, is EAGVTQFPSHSVIEKGQTVTLRCDPISGHDNLYWYRRVMGKEIKFLLHFVKESKQDESGMPNNRFLAERTGGTYSTLKVQPAELEDSGVYFCASSLDRDQKREEYFGPGTRLTVT.

CDR3 bases: TGTGCCAGCTACAGAGACTCTGGAAACACCATATATTTT. Its protein is CASYRDSGNTIYF. V is TRBV18 and J is TRBJ1-3; D ambiguous. V lost 7 bases and J lost 0, with 7 bases in between. The length of the CDR3 is 13 residues. The germline gives CDR1 KGHSH, CDR2 LQKENI.

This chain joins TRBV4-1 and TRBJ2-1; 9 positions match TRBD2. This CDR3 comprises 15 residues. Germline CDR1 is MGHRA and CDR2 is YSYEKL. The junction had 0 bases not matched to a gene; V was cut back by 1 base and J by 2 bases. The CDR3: CASSQGLAAYNEQFF. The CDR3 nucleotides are TGCGCCAGCAGCCAAGGACTAGCGGCCTACAATGAGCAGTTCTTC.

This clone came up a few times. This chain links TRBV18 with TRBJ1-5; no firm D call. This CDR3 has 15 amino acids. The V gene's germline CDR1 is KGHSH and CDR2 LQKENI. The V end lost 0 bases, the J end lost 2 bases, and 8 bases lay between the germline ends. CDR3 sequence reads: CASSPPGGGNQPQHF. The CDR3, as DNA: TGTGCCAGCTCACCACCGGGCGGGGGCAATCAGCCCCAGCATTTT.

The CDR3 sequence is CASSLGQGSSYNEQFF. Written as DNA, the CDR3 is TGCGCCAGCAGCTTGGGACAGGGGAGCTCCTACAATGAGCAGTTCTTC. The chain recombines TRBV5-1 with TRBJ2-1; 8 bases line up with TRBD1. V dropped 0 bases and J dropped 0; count of bases not matched to a gene: 2. The CDR3 totals 16 residues. Germline V CDR1 and CDR2: SGHRS, YFSETQ.

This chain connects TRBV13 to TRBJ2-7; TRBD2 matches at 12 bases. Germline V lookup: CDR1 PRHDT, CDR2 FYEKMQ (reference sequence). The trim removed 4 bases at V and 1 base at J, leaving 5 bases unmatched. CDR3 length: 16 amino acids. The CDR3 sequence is CASSSRLAGVSYEQYF. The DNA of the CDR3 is TGTGCCAGCAGCTCCCGACTAGCGGGAGTGTCCTACGAGCAGTACTTC. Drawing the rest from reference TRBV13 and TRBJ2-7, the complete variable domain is AAGVIQSPRHLIKEKRETATLKCYPIPRHDTVYWYQQGPGQDPQFLISFYEKMQSDKGSIPDRFSAQQFSDYHSELNMSSLELGDSALYFCASSSRLAGVSYEQYFGPGTRLTVT.

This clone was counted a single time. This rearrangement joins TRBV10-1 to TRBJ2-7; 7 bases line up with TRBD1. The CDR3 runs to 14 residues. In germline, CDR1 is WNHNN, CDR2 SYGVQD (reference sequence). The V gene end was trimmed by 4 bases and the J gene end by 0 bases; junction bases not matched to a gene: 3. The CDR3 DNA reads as TGCGCCAGCAGTGGAGACAGGGACTCCTACGAGCAGTACTTC. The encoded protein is CASSGDRDSYEQYF.

CDR3 protein: CATSSPTTWGNEQFF. The CDR3 DNA reads as TGTGCCACCAGCAGTCCCACTACCTGGGGAAATGAGCAGTTCTTC. The chain combines TRBV15 with TRBJ2-1; D gene unclear. V was clipped by 3 bases and J by 7 bases, with 16 bases between them. CDR3 length equals 15 residues. Per the germline V gene, CDR1 is LNHNV and CDR2 is YYDKDF (reference sequence). Using reference TRBV15 and TRBJ2-1 for the parts outside the CDR3, the full variable domain is DAMVIQNPRYQVTQFGKPVTLSCSQTLNHNVMYWYQQKSSQAPKLLFHYYDKDFNNEADTPDNFQSRRPNTSFCFLDIRSPGLGDTAMYLCATSSPTTWGNEQFFGPGTRLTVL.

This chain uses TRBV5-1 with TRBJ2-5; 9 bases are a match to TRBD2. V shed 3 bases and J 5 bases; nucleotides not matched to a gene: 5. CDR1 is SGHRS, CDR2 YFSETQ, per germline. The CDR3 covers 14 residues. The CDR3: CASSWTSEGETQYF. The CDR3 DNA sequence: TGCGCCAGCAGCTGGACTAGCGAAGGGGAGACCCAGTACTTC.

The CDR3 spells CASSLVLAGAYEQYF. The DNA of the CDR3 is TGCGCCAGCAGCTTGGTGTTAGCGGGAGCCTACGAGCAGTACTTC. The chain couples TRBV5-1 to TRBJ2-7, with 9 bases matching TRBD2. The CDR3 contains 15 residues. V dropped 0 bases and J dropped 2; count of bases not matched to a gene: 3. From germline, CDR1 is SGHRS and CDR2 YFSETQ. Full variable domain (outside the CDR3, taken from reference TRBV5-1 and TRBJ2-7): KAGVTQTPRYLIKTRGQQVTLSCSPISGHRSVSWYQQTPGQGLQFLFEYFSETQRNKGNFPGRFSGRQFSNSRSEMNVSTLELGDSALYLCASSLVLAGAYEQYFGPGTRLTVT.

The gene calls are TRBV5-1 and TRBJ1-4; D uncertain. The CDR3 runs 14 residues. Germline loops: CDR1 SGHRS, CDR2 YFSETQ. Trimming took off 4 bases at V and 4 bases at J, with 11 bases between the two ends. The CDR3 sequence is CASSPAAFNEKLFF. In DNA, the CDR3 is TGCGCCAGCAGCCCGGCAGCATTTAATGAAAAACTGTTTTTT.

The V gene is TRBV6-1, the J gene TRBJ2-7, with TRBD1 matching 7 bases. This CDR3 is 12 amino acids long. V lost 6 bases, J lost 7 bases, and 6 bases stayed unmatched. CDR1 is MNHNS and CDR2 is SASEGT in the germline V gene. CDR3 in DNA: TGTGCCAGCAGCCAGACAGGGCTAGAGCAGTACTTC. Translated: CASSQTGLEQYF.

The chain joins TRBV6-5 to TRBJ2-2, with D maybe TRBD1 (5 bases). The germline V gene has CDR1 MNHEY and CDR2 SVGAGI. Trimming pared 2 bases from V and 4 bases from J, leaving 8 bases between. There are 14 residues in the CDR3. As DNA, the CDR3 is TGTGCCAGCAGTTACAACAGGTTCACCGGGGAGCTGTTTTTT. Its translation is CASSYNRFTGELFF.

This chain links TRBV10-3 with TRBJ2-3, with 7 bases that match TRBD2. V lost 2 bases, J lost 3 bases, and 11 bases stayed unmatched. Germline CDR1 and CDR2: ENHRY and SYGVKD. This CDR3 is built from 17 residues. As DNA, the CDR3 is TGTGCCATCAGTGAGGCGCGGAGGATAGCGGGTACAGATACGCAGTATTTT. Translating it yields CAISEARRIAGTDTQYF.

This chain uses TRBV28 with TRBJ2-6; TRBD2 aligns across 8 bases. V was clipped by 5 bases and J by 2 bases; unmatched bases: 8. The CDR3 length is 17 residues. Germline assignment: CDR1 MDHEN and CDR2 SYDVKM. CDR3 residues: CASSPPGGGAGANVLTF. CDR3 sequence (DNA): TGTGCCAGCAGTCCACCGGGAGGGGGGGCTGGGGCCAACGTCCTGACTTTC. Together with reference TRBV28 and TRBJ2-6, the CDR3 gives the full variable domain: DVKVTQSSRYLVKRTGEKVFLECVQDMDHENMFWYRQDPGLGLRLIYFSYDVKMKEKGDIPEGYSVSREKKERFSLILESASTNQTSMYLCASSPPGGGAGANVLTFGAGSRLTVL.

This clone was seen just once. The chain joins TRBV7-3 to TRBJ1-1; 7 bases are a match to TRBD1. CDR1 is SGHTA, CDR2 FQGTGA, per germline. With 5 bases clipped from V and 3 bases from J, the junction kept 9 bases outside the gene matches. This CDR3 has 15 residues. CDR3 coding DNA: TGTGCCAGCAGCCCATCGACAGGGCAGGACACTGAAGCTTTCTTT. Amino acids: CASSPSTGQDTEAFF.